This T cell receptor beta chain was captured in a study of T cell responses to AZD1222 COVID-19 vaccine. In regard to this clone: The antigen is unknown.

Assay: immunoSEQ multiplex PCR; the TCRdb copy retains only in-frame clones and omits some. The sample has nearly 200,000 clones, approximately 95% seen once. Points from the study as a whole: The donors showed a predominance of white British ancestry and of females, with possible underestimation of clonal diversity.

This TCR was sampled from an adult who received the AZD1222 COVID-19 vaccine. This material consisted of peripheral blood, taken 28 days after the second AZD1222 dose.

In DNA, the CDR3 is TGTGCCAGCAACAGCCTACTGGGGGACATTCAGTACTTC. Its translation: CASNSLLGDIQYF. The chain recombines TRBV12-3 or TRBV12-4 with TRBJ2-4, with D perhaps given as TRBD1 or TRBD2 (5 bases each). V was trimmed by 7 bases and J by 8 bases, leaving 15 bases between them. CDR3 length: 13 residues.